This TCR beta chain appears in the sequencing data of a study of T cell responses to AZD1222 COVID-19 vaccine. CDR3 size: 13 residues. Germline CDR1 reads MNHEY; CDR2 reads SVGAGI. The ends lost 4 bases at V and 6 bases at J; junction bases unmatched: 3. TCRdb keeps only in-frame clones here, not all; method: immunoSEQ multiplex PCR. Of about 200,000 clones in the sample, around 92% were seen once. J is TRBJ1-5 and V is TRBV6-5; 7 nucleotides match TRBD1. The source of this sequence is an adult in good health. Sequencing used peripheral blood, obtained on day 0 of AZD1222 vaccination. The CDR3 DNA reads as TGTGCCAGCAGTTTCGCAGGGGGTCAGCCCCAGCATTTT. Protein product: CASSFAGGQPQHF.